Listed below are T cell receptor beta chains from one sample, sequenced in a study of blood T cells in healthy people across ages. TCRdb analysed the 5' RACE reads with MiXCR anew, one entry per CDR3 protein. Here the sample spans over a million distinct CDR3 sequences, approximately 38% being singletons. The specimen sequenced was blood. The receptors shown here come from a woman between 18 and 29 years old in good health. The CDR3 runs from the conserved cysteine through the conserved F or W. D genes are given only for firm matches. Some rows mark clone size as missing; the rest say once, few, many or name a class of expanded clone.

CDR3: CSASGTRGPYEQYF
DNA: TGCAGTGCTAGTGGGACTAGGGGTCCCTACGAGCAGTACTTC
J: TRBJ2-7
V: TRBV20-1
D: TRBD2
size: few
length: 14

CDR3: CASSFYNNEQFF
DNA: TGTGCCAGCAGCTTCTACAACAATGAGCAGTTCTTC
J: TRBJ2-1
V: TRBV7-2
D: -
size: -
length: 12

CDR3: CASKRQGLAYEQYF
DNA: TGCGCCAGCAAAAGACAGGGGCTAGCCTACGAGCAGTACTTC
J: TRBJ2-7
V: TRBV10-2
D: TRBD1
size: few
length: 14

CDR3: CASSQDLPQGARYYEQYF
DNA: TGTGCCAGCAGCCAAGATTTACCCCAGGGGGCCCGCTACTACGAGCAGTACTTC
J: TRBJ2-7
V: TRBV4-2
D: TRBD1
size: once
length: 18

CDR3: CASSLVGGYINEQFF
DNA: TGTGCCAGCAGCTTAGTGGGGGGCTACATAAATGAGCAGTTCTTC
J: TRBJ2-1
V: TRBV7-3
D: -
size: -
length: 15

CDR3: CASPPPGVGDTQYF
DNA: TGTGCCAGCCCCCCCCCGGGAGTAGGAGATACGCAGTATTTT
J: TRBJ2-3
V: TRBV7-9
D: -
size: few
length: 14

CDR3: CASSLATSGRADTQYF
DNA: TGCGCCAGCAGCTTGGCCACTAGCGGGAGGGCAGATACGCAGTATTTT
J: TRBJ2-3
V: TRBV5-1
D: TRBD2
size: -
length: 16

CDR3: CASAPAVAKNIQYF
DNA: TGTGCCAGCGCTCCCGCAGTAGCCAAAAACATTCAGTACTTC
J: TRBJ2-4
V: TRBV12-3/TRBV12-4
D: -
size: many
length: 14

CDR3: CASSFIDRADEQFF
DNA: TGTGCCAGCAGCTTCATTGACAGGGCCGATGAGCAGTTCTTC
J: TRBJ2-1
V: TRBV7-9
D: TRBD1
size: -
length: 14

CDR3: CSARDRLAGAYNEQYF
DNA: TGCAGTGCTAGAGATCGACTAGCGGGCGCCTACAATGAGCAGTACTTC
J: TRBJ2-7
V: TRBV20-1
D: TRBD2
size: -
length: 16

CDR3: CASSQRDRNQPQHF
DNA: TGTGCCAGCAGCCAAAGGGATCGCAATCAGCCCCAGCATTTT
J: TRBJ1-5
V: TRBV4-2
D: -
size: -
length: 14

CDR3: CASSYSSGSNYGYTF
DNA: TGTGCCAGCAGTTACTCGTCAGGGTCCAACTATGGCTACACCTTC
J: TRBJ1-2
V: TRBV6-5
D: -
size: few
length: 15

CDR3: CAGSSSGMGGIQYF
DNA: TGTGCCGGCAGCTCTAGTGGGATGGGGGGCATTCAGTACTTC
J: TRBJ2-4
V: TRBV7-3
D: -
size: -
length: 14

CDR3: CASSPTFQAGETYNEQYF
DNA: TGTGCCAGCAGCCCCACATTTCAAGCGGGGGAGACTTACAATGAGCAGTACTTC
J: TRBJ2-7
V: TRBV28
D: TRBD2
size: -
length: 18

CDR3: CASSLTSGNGDTQYF
DNA: TGTGCCAGCAGCTTAACTAGCGGGAACGGGGATACGCAGTATTTT
J: TRBJ2-3
V: TRBV7-9
D: TRBD2
size: -
length: 15

CDR3: CASSPTSEKTQYF
DNA: TGTGCCAGCAGCCCAACTAGCGAGAAGACCCAGTACTTC
J: TRBJ2-5
V: TRBV9
D: TRBD2
size: few
length: 13

CDR3: CASSKTSGGGPLTQETQYF
DNA: TGTGCCAGCAGCAAGACTAGCGGGGGGGGACCCCTAACCCAAGAGACCCAGTACTTC
J: TRBJ2-5
V: TRBV21-1
D: -
size: -
length: 19

CDR3: CASSVEAVSSYEQYF
DNA: TGTGCCAGCAGCGTAGAGGCAGTAAGCTCCTACGAGCAGTACTTC
J: TRBJ2-7
V: TRBV9
D: -
size: few
length: 15

CDR3: CASIQMTATYGYTF
DNA: TGTGCCAGCATCCAGATGACAGCTACCTATGGCTACACCTTC
J: TRBJ1-2
V: TRBV7-2
D: -
size: few
length: 14

CDR3: CAGSYANTEAFF
DNA: TGTGCCGGCAGTTACGCGAACACTGAAGCTTTCTTT
J: TRBJ1-1
V: TRBV6-5
D: -
size: -
length: 12

CDR3: CASSASGTGAFGAFF
DNA: TGTGCCAGCAGCGCGTCCGGGACAGGGGCGTTCGGAGCTTTCTTT
J: TRBJ1-1
V: TRBV9
D: TRBD1
size: few
length: 15

CDR3: CASSHPGVQETQYF
DNA: TGCGCCAGCAGCCACCCGGGGGTTCAAGAGACCCAGTACTTC
J: TRBJ2-5
V: TRBV4-1
D: -
size: few
length: 14

CDR3: CASSRDGLRYEQYF
DNA: TGTGCCAGCAGTCGGGACGGACTCCGCTACGAGCAGTACTTC
J: TRBJ2-7
V: TRBV12-3/TRBV12-4
D: -
size: few
length: 14

CDR3: CASSRDSYSSNSPLHF
DNA: TGTGCCAGCAGTCGGGACAGCTATAGTTCAAATTCACCCCTCCACTTT
J: TRBJ1-6
V: TRBV2
D: TRBD1
size: few
length: 16

CDR3: CASSQLQGLEQYF
DNA: TGCGCCAGCAGCCAACTACAGGGGCTGGAGCAGTACTTC
J: TRBJ2-7
V: TRBV4-1
D: TRBD1
size: -
length: 13

CDR3: CSAADGGDSPLHF
DNA: TGCAGTGCCGCGGACGGGGGGGATTCACCCCTCCACTTT
J: TRBJ1-6
V: TRBV20-1
D: -
size: few
length: 13

CDR3: CASRTPPSTDTQYF
DNA: TGTGCCAGCAGAACCCCGCCTAGCACAGATACGCAGTATTTT
J: TRBJ2-3
V: TRBV12-3/TRBV12-4
D: -
size: -
length: 14

CDR3: CASSFRGTSGRQFF
DNA: TGTGCCAGCAGTTTTCGGGGAACTAGCGGGAGGCAGTTCTTC
J: TRBJ2-1
V: TRBV12-3/TRBV12-4
D: TRBD2
size: -
length: 14

CDR3: CSASPASDSYEQYF
DNA: TGCAGTGCGAGCCCCGCGAGCGACTCCTACGAGCAGTACTTC
J: TRBJ2-7
V: TRBV20-1
D: -
size: few
length: 14

CDR3: CAGRLAGGRYEQYF
DNA: TGTGCCGGCAGGCTAGCGGGAGGGAGGTACGAGCAGTACTTC
J: TRBJ2-7
V: TRBV28
D: TRBD2
size: -
length: 14

CDR3: CASSQAGGRYNEQYF
DNA: TGTGCCAGCAGCCAGGCGGGAGGGCGATACAATGAGCAGTACTTC
J: TRBJ2-5
V: TRBV3-1
D: TRBD2
size: once
length: 15

CDR3: CATSRDPAGQETQYF
DNA: TGTGCCACCAGCAGAGATCCTGCCGGGCAAGAGACCCAGTACTTC
J: TRBJ2-5
V: TRBV15
D: -
size: -
length: 15

CDR3: CASSSDLGTSNEQFF
DNA: TGTGCCAGCAGTTCCGACCTCGGGACTAGCAATGAGCAGTTCTTC
J: TRBJ2-1
V: TRBV7-6
D: TRBD2
size: -
length: 15

CDR3: CASRPGTGDYTQYF
DNA: TGTGCCAGCAGGCCCGGGACAGGGGATTATACGCAGTATTTT
J: TRBJ2-3
V: TRBV2
D: TRBD1
size: -
length: 14

CDR3: CASRGPLSSYEQYF
DNA: TGTGCCAGCAGAGGCCCTCTTAGCTCCTACGAGCAGTACTTC
J: TRBJ2-7
V: TRBV27
D: -
size: -
length: 14

CDR3: CASSEGSTDTQYF
DNA: TGCGCCAGCAGCGAGGGCAGCACAGATACGCAGTATTTT
J: TRBJ2-3
V: TRBV5-1
D: -
size: many
length: 13

CDR3: CASSQERTGVHNEKLFF
DNA: TGTGCCAGCAGCCAAGAGAGGACAGGGGTCCATAATGAAAAACTGTTTTTT
J: TRBJ1-4
V: TRBV3-1
D: TRBD1
size: -
length: 17

CDR3: CASSQRGGLSYNEQFF
DNA: TGTGCCAGCAGTCAAAGGGGGGGGCTCTCCTACAATGAGCAGTTCTTC
J: TRBJ2-1
V: TRBV6-2/TRBV6-3
D: -
size: few
length: 16

CDR3: CASSARVAGDQRMETQFF
DNA: TGTGCCAGCAGTGCCAGGGTAGCGGGGGATCAACGTATGGAGACCCAGTTCTTC
J: TRBJ2-1
V: TRBV2
D: TRBD2
size: -
length: 18

CDR3: CASSPSPNQGYEQFF
DNA: TGTGCCAGCAGCCCCTCTCCCAACCAGGGCTATGAGCAGTTCTTC
J: TRBJ2-1
V: TRBV3-1
D: -
size: few
length: 15

CDR3: CASTPDRDGKRNEQFF
DNA: TGTGCCAGCACTCCAGACCGGGACGGGAAGAGAAATGAGCAGTTCTTC
J: TRBJ2-1
V: TRBV6-2/TRBV6-3
D: -
size: -
length: 16

CDR3: CARRGFRQPQHF
DNA: TGTGCCCGGCGGGGGTTTAGACAGCCCCAGCATTTT
J: TRBJ1-5
V: TRBV27
D: -
size: few
length: 12

CDR3: CASSSTSVAETQYF
DNA: TGTGCCAGCAGCTCGACTAGCGTGGCGGAGACCCAGTACTTC
J: TRBJ2-5
V: TRBV7-2
D: TRBD2
size: once
length: 14

CDR3: CASSSLVQWGTDTQYF
DNA: TGTGCCAGCAGTTCCCTTGTGCAGTGGGGCACAGATACGCAGTATTTT
J: TRBJ2-3
V: TRBV27
D: -
size: -
length: 16

CDR3: CASSSIPRTTYNEQYF
DNA: TGTGCCAGCAGCTCGATCCCCAGGACTACCTACAATGAGCAGTACTTC
J: TRBJ2-7
V: TRBV11-2
D: -
size: -
length: 16

CDR3: CASSPTADQPQHF
DNA: TGCGCCAGCAGCCCGACAGCGGATCAGCCCCAGCATTTT
J: TRBJ1-5
V: TRBV5-1
D: -
size: -
length: 13

CDR3: CSLMWAGGETQYF
DNA: TGCAGTCTTATGTGGGCAGGAGGAGAGACCCAGTACTTC
J: TRBJ2-5
V: TRBV29-1
D: -
size: few
length: 13

CDR3: CASSLEASGEEETQYF
DNA: TGTGCCAGCAGCTTGGAAGCTAGCGGGGAGGAAGAGACCCAGTACTTC
J: TRBJ2-5
V: TRBV5-4
D: TRBD2
size: -
length: 16

CDR3: CASSQDRLAGADEQFF
DNA: TGCGCCAGCAGCCAAGATAGACTAGCGGGGGCCGATGAGCAGTTCTTC
J: TRBJ2-1
V: TRBV4-1
D: TRBD2
size: -
length: 16

CDR3: CASSFDTTTGVREKLFF
DNA: TGTGCCAGCAGTTTCGACACCACTACAGGGGTCCGTGAAAAACTGTTTTTT
J: TRBJ1-4
V: TRBV12-3/TRBV12-4
D: TRBD1
size: few
length: 17

CDR3: CSARVGHGNTEAFF
DNA: TGCAGTGCTAGGGTGGGACATGGGAACACTGAAGCTTTCTTT
J: TRBJ1-1
V: TRBV20-1
D: -
size: -
length: 14

CDR3: CATSDPKQGGYGYTF
DNA: TGTGCCACCAGTGATCCGAAACAGGGTGGCTATGGCTACACCTTC
J: TRBJ1-2
V: TRBV24-1
D: -
size: few
length: 15

CDR3: CASSQPTDSYEQYF
DNA: TGCGCCAGCAGCCAACCGACAGACTCCTACGAGCAGTACTTC
J: TRBJ2-7
V: TRBV4-1
D: -
size: -
length: 14

CDR3: CASIDSGLGAGELFF
DNA: TGTGCCAGCATCGACAGCGGTCTAGGAGCTGGGGAGCTGTTTTTT
J: TRBJ2-2
V: TRBV3-1
D: -
size: -
length: 15

CDR3: CAGSKDGPLFYGYTF
DNA: TGTGCCGGCAGCAAGGACGGACCTTTGTTCTATGGCTACACCTTC
J: TRBJ1-2
V: TRBV7-2
D: -
size: -
length: 15

CDR3: CASSSPGEGYGYTF
DNA: TGTGCCAGCAGCTCGCCGGGAGAAGGCTATGGCTACACCTTC
J: TRBJ1-2
V: TRBV7-9
D: -
size: -
length: 14

CDR3: CASSRQGAEDTQYF
DNA: TGTGCCAGCAGCAGACAGGGGGCCGAAGATACGCAGTATTTT
J: TRBJ2-3
V: TRBV11-2
D: TRBD1
size: few
length: 14

CDR3: CASSPGSSGTYNEQFF
DNA: TGTGCCAGCAGCCCCGGGTCGAGCGGGACCTACAATGAGCAGTTCTTC
J: TRBJ2-1
V: TRBV7-9
D: TRBD2
size: -
length: 16

CDR3: CASSESTGVGTYNEQFF
DNA: TGTGCCAGCAGTGAATCAACCGGGGTGGGAACCTACAATGAGCAGTTCTTC
J: TRBJ2-1
V: TRBV25-1
D: -
size: -
length: 17